This T cell receptor beta chain appears in the sequencing data of a study of blood T cell repertoires in COVID-19. Study at large: COVID-19 samples collected from the United States, Italy and Spain covered acute and convalescent phases. T cells, B-cell-depleted T cells, or PBMCs supplied cDNA or gDNA.

Looked up from germline, CDR1 is MDHEN and CDR2 is SYDVKM. CDR3 length: 15 amino acids. Trimming cost V 3 bases and J 7 bases; bases outside gene matches: 4. Original processing methods: Scientists estimated how many nucleated cells there were by amplifying reference gene primers. Assay: immunoSEQ multiplex PCR; the TCRdb copy retains only in-frame clones and omits some. That table gives V, J and clone size, and the DNA gave D and trimming. The table lists about 88,000 clones, roughly 85% of them singletons. This clone has only one observation. The sample comprised peripheral blood. The chain couples TRBV28 to TRBJ1-6, with 9 nucleotides matching TRBD1. This sequence was found in a human donor in a cohort sampled during active COVID-19. The CDR3: CASSLGDRVNSPLHF. CDR3 nucleotide sequence: TGTGCCAGCAGTTTGGGGGACAGGGTCAATTCACCCCTCCACTTT.